This T cell receptor beta chain is drawn from a study of T cell responses to AZD1222 COVID-19 vaccine. Generated by immunoSEQ multiplex PCR, the TCRdb table keeps only in-frame clones and is missing some. The profile shows about 120,000 clones, about 86% of them singletons. This clonotype was sampled from an adult who received the AZD1222 COVID-19 vaccine. Specimen: peripheral blood, collected 28 days after the second AZD1222 dose.

The CDR3 sequence is CASSFLTGTEAFF. In DNA form, the CDR3 reads TGTGCCAGCAGCTTTTTAACAGGAACTGAAGCTTTCTTT. This chain joins TRBV11-3 and TRBJ1-1; D perhaps matches TRBD1 (5 bases). The ends were cut back, 3 bases at V and 5 bases at J, with 10 bases in the middle. Germline loops: CDR1 SGHNT, CDR2 YENEEA. This CDR3 region has 13 residues.